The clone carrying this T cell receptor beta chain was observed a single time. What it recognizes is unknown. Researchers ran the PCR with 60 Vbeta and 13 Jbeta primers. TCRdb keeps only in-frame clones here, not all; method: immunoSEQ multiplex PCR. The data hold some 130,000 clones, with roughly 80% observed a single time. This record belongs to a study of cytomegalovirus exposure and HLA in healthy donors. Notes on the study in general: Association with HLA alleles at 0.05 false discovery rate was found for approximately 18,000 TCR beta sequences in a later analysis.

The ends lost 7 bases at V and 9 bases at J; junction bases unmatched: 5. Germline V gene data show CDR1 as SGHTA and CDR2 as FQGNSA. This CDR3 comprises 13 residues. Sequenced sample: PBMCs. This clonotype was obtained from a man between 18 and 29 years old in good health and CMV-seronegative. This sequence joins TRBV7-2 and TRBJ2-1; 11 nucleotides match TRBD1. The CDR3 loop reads CASIWTGGGEQFF. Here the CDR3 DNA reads TGTGCCAGCATCTGGACAGGGGGCGGTGAGCAGTTCTTC.